The source of this T cell receptor beta chain is a study of T cell responses to AZD1222 COVID-19 vaccine. About the research overall: Pooling of second doses given at about 4 or about 12 weeks was done. General study results and limits: Clonal diversity was possibly underestimated, and the donors were mostly white British, with more females. Targets within unmutated variant regions were reportedly found for nearly half of spike-specific TCRs.

Comments on this clone: The antigen remains unidentified.

Using immunoSEQ multiplex PCR, the repertoire was profiled, and TCRdb retains in-frame clones only, with some absent. The table lists under 120,000 clones, about 92% of them singletons. The V gene end was trimmed by 2 bases and the J gene end by 0 bases; junction bases not matched to a gene: 7. The CDR3 extends over 17 amino acids. Germline V CDR1 and CDR2: SGHTA, FQGTGA. The rearrangement uses TRBV7-3 and TRBJ2-3; 8 nucleotides line up with TRBD1. This receptor was taken from an adult in good health. Here the sequenced sample was peripheral blood, taken on day 0 of AZD1222 vaccination. As DNA, the CDR3 is TGTGCCAGCAGCTTATTCCCAGGGGGCGCGAGCACAGATACGCAGTATTTT. It is translated as CASSLFPGGASTDTQYF.